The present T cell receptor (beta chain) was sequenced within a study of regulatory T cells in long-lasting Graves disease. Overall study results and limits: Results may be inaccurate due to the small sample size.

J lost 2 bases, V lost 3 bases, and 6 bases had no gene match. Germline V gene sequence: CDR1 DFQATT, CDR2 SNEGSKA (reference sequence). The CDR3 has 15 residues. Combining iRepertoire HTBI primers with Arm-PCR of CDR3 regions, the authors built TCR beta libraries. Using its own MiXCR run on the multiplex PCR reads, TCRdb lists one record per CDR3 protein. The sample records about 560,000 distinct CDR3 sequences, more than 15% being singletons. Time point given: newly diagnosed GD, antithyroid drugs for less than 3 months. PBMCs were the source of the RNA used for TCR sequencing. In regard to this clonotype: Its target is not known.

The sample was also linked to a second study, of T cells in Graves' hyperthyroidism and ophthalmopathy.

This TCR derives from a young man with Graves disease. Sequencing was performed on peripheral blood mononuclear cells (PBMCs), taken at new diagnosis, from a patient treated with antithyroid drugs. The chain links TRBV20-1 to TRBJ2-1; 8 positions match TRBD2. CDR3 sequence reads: CSASFTSGAYNEQFF. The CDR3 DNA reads TGCAGTGCTAGCTTCACTAGCGGCGCCTACAATGAGCAGTTCTTC.